Sequencing of this T cell receptor (beta chain) was carried out in a study of cytomegalovirus exposure and HLA in healthy donors. PCR was performed using 60 Vbeta and 13 Jbeta primers. As originally analysed: Roughly 11 million of the about 80 million unique TCR beta chains counted in a later analysis were shared. TCRdb keeps only in-frame clones here, not all; method: immunoSEQ multiplex PCR. V and J calls and clone size are those listed in that table; D and trimming were worked out from the DNA. This repertoire shows 150,000 or so clones, less than 10% found once; its top ten account for 1.8%. The CDR3 length is 14 residues. CDR1 and CDR2 from the germline V gene are SGHKS and YYEKEE (reference sequence). V lost 4 bases, J lost 4 bases, and 14 bases lay in between. Overall study results and limits: A later analysis reportedly found fewer N-insertions in an Asian-associated ancestry cluster than the roughly 670-donor mean.

Points on this clone: Antigen: not known.

The TCR comes from a man aged 50-59 years in good health and CMV-seronegative. Sequencing was carried out using PBMCs. The chain recombines TRBV5-5 with TRBJ1-2; D is perhaps TRBD1 (5 bases). CDR3 sequence (DNA): TGTGCCAGCAGCGTAGACAGTTCCCGCTATGGCTACACCTTC. Residues: CASSVDSSRYGYTF. The complete variable domain, with remaining parts taken from reference TRBV5-5 and TRBJ1-2, reads DAGVTQSPTHLIKTRGQQVTLRCSPISGHKSVSWYQQVLGQGPQFIFQYYEKEERGRGNFPDRFSARQFPNYSSELNVNALLLGDSALYLCASSVDSSRYGYTFGSGTRLTVV.